This TCR beta chain emerged from a study of molecular identifiers for immune sequencing clone quantification. This clonotype appeared many times. Via MiXCR, TCRdb re-called the PCR reads, giving one row per CDR3 protein. This table holds about 320,000 distinct CDR3 sequences, about 23% found once. The CDR3 consists of 15 residues. Germline V gene sequence: CDR1 MGHRA, CDR2 YSYEKL. Trimming left V 3 bases short and J 2 bases short, with 13 bases between. The TCR sequence derives from a human donor in good health. Some libraries in this study had Jurkat cell RNA spiked in. The specimen sequenced was naive CD8+ T cells from blood, with Jurkat cell RNA spiked in. Subset meaning: FACS-sorted CD8+CD4-CCR7+CD45RA+ naive T cells. The chain couples TRBV4-1 to TRBJ1-1; D is possibly TRBD1 (5 bases). The CDR3 sequence is CASSQGTMANTEAFF. In DNA form, the CDR3 reads TGCGCCAGCAGCCAGGGGACTATGGCCAACACTGAAGCTTTCTTT.